Each of the 11 T cell receptor beta chains below was sequenced from the same sample in a study of T cell responses to AZD1222 COVID-19 vaccine. Sequenced by immunoSEQ multiplex PCR; TCRdb stores in-frame clones only, minus some. The table shows over 130,000 clones, with roughly 90% occurring only once. Sequencing was performed on peripheral blood, taken on day 0 of AZD1222 vaccination. The receptors come from an adult in good health.

The chain uses TRBV5-6 and TRBJ2-1; 16 nucleotides match TRBD2. Per germline, CDR1 SGHDT and CDR2 YYEEEE. The CDR3 is made up of 15 amino acids. V shed 4 bases, J shed 10 bases, and the junction held 5 bases outside the gene matches. DNA for the CDR3: TGTGCCAGCAGCCCGGGACTAGCGGGGGGGCGAGAGCAGTTCTTC. Translating it yields CASSPGLAGGREQFF.

The V gene is TRBV5-1, the J gene TRBJ2-5; D is tentatively TRBD1 or TRBD2 (5 bases each). Germline values: CDR1 SGHRS, CDR2 YFSETQ. The CDR3 totals 15 residues. V lost 2 bases to trimming and J lost 1 base, with 12 bases between them. The CDR3 loop is CASSLRDGTQETQYF. The CDR3 DNA is TGCGCCAGCAGCTTAAGGGACGGTACCCAAGAGACCCAGTACTTC.

The genes are TRBV7-9 and TRBJ2-5; D is perhaps TRBD1 (6 bases). CDR1 and CDR2 from the germline V gene are SEHNR and FQNEAQ (reference sequence). This CDR3 has 13 amino acids. The ends were cut back, 5 bases at V and 6 bases at J, with 13 bases in the middle. CDR3 loop: CASSLGTKQTQYF. The DNA of the CDR3 is TGTGCCAGCAGCCTCGGGACAAAACAGACCCAGTACTTC.

The rearrangement links TRBV6-6 to TRBJ2-1; D ambiguous. V lost 8 bases to trimming and J lost 7 bases, with 21 bases between them. The CDR3 runs to 15 residues. The germline CDR1 and CDR2 sequences are MNHNY and SVGAGI (reference sequence). CDR3 bases: TGTGCCAGCCTGCCGGCACAGCGTTTTTGGAATGAGCAGTTCTTC. As protein: CASLPAQRFWNEQFF.

V is TRBV13 and J is TRBJ2-1; 12 bases line up with TRBD2. V was pared by 2 bases and J by 8 bases, with 10 bases of the junction left unmatched. The germline V gene encodes CDR1 PRHDT and CDR2 FYEKMQ (reference sequence). The CDR3 length is 17 residues. The chain's CDR3 is CASSLRTSGAWVHEQFF. DNA of the CDR3: TGTGCCAGCAGCTTACGGACTAGCGGGGCTTGGGTACATGAGCAGTTCTTC.

This chain connects TRBV4-2 to TRBJ2-7, with TRBD1 matching over 8 bases. V was clipped by 1 base and J by 4 bases; unmatched bases: 6. The germline V gene encodes CDR1 LGHNA and CDR2 YNFKEQ. The CDR3 consists of 15 residues. CDR3 in DNA: TGTGCCAGCAGCCAAGGGACCGGGACAGGTTACGAGCAGTACTTC. The encoded protein is CASSQGTGTGYEQYF.

The V and J genes are TRBV6-5 and TRBJ1-1; TRBD1 matches at 9 bases. The CDR3 is 14 residues long. CDR1 MNHEY and CDR2 SVGAGI come from the germline V gene. The V segment lost 7 bases and the J segment 6 bases; nucleotides outside the gene matches: 9. CDR3 amino acids: CASTKTGGRAEAFF. The DNA for the CDR3 is TGTGCCAGCACAAAGACAGGGGGTAGGGCTGAAGCTTTCTTT.

This rearrangement joins TRBV28 to TRBJ1-4; possibly TRBD1 for D (5 bases). Looked up from germline, CDR1 is MDHEN and CDR2 is SYDVKM. This CDR3 contains 16 residues. V was trimmed by 3 bases and J by 0 bases, leaving 11 bases between them. The CDR3 DNA is TGTGCCAGCAGTTTCTTGGACACCGCAACTAATGAAAAACTGTTTTTT. It encodes CASSFLDTATNEKLFF.

Turning to this clone: Other DNA sequences from this sample encode an identical CDR3 as well. V is TRBV7-2 and J is TRBJ2-5; no reliable D call. CDR3 length: 14 amino acids. CDR1 is SGHTA, CDR2 FQGNSA, per germline. Trimming stripped 5 bases from V and 0 bases from J, with 10 bases between. The CDR3 DNA follows: TGTGCCAGCAGCCCCGGTTGGGACCAAGAGACCCAGTACTTC. Protein: CASSPGWDQETQYF.

The rearrangement links TRBV18 to TRBJ1-1, with D perhaps matching TRBD1 (5 bases). Per germline, CDR1 KGHSH and CDR2 LQKENI. This CDR3 is built from 15 residues. The V gene lost 3 bases and the J gene lost 1 base, with 12 bases spanning the gap. CDR3 region: CASSPSNGGNTEAFF. CDR3 nucleotide sequence: TGTGCCAGCTCACCCAGCAACGGGGGGAACACTGAAGCTTTCTTT. The variable domain in full, with the rest retrieved from reference TRBV18 and TRBJ1-1, is NAGVMQNPRHLVRRRGQEARLRCSPMKGHSHVYWYRQLPEEGLKFMVYLQKENIIDESGMPKERFSAEFPKEGPSILRIQQVVRGDSAAYFCASSPSNGGNTEAFFGQGTRLTVV.

The chain joins TRBV19 to TRBJ2-7; 7 bases are a match to TRBD2. V gave up 8 bases and J gave up 3 bases; unmatched junction bases: 7. The CDR3 contains 13 residues. CDR1 and CDR2 from the germline V gene are LNHDA and SQIVND (reference sequence). The CDR3 DNA reads as TGTGCCAGTTCTAATGGGGGGGGCTACGAGCAGTACTTC. Protein product: CASSNGGGYEQYF.